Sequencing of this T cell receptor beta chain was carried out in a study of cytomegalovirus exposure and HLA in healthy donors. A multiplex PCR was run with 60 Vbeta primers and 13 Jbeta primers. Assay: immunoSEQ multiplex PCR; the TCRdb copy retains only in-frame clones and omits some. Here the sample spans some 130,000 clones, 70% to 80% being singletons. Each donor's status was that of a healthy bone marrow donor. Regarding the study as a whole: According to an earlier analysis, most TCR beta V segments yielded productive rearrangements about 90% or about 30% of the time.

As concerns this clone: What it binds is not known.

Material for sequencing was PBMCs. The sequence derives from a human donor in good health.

The CDR3 DNA is TGTGCCAGCAGGGCGGACAGGGGCGGGGAGACCCAGTACTTC. Translating gives CASRADRGGETQYF. The chain recombines TRBV2 with TRBJ2-5; 9 bases align to TRBD1. The CDR3 length is 14 residues. V dropped 6 bases and J dropped 5; count of bases not matched to a gene: 7. Germline lookup yields CDR1 SNHLY and CDR2 FYNNEI. The full variable domain, completed using reference TRBV2 and TRBJ2-5, is EPEVTQTPSHQVTQMGQEVILRCVPISNHLYFYWYRQILGQKVEFLVSFYNNEISEKSEIFDDQFSVERPDGSNFTLKIRSTKLEDSAMYFCASRADRGGETQYFGPGTRLLVL.